These 3 T cell receptor beta chains were sequenced from one sample in a study of technical replicates of blood from several donors. Produced via immunoSEQ multiplex PCR; TCRdb's table is partial and in-frame only. The sample has some 67,000 clones; 98% are singletons. Sequencing was performed on T cells isolated from PBMCs. Receptors originate from a human donor in good health.

The chain employs TRBV5-1 and TRBJ2-3, with 7 bases fitting TRBD2. The V gene's germline CDR1 is SGHRS and CDR2 YFSETQ. J was trimmed by 4 bases and V by 4 bases; bases with no gene match: 6. The CDR3 loop spans 14 amino acids. CDR3 sequence: CASSPGLVADTQYF. DNA of the CDR3: TGCGCCAGCAGCCCCGGACTAGTGGCAGATACGCAGTATTTT.

This chain uses TRBV5-5 with TRBJ1-1; D call uncertain. The CDR3 is made up of 12 amino acids. Trimming cost V 2 bases and J 2 bases, with 4 bases left between them. Germline values: CDR1 SGHKS, CDR2 YYEKEE (reference sequence). CDR3 amino acids: CASSFSNTEAFF. The CDR3 coding sequence is TGTGCCAGCAGCTTTAGCAACACTGAAGCTTTCTTT.

V and J are TRBV27 and TRBJ2-2, with TRBD2 identical over 15 bases. Germline assignment: CDR1 MNHEY and CDR2 SMNVEV (reference sequence). The CDR3 loop spans 17 amino acids. V was pared by 4 bases and J by 7 bases, with 7 bases of the junction left unmatched. CDR3 sequence reads: CASSSGLAGGLRGELFF. The CDR3, as DNA: TGTGCCAGCAGTTCGGGACTAGCGGGAGGTCTACGCGGGGAGCTGTTTTTT.